The sample holds many counts of the clone carrying this T cell receptor beta chain. Its target is not known. CDR3 length: 13 amino acids. Trimming pared 2 bases from V and 8 bases from J, leaving 15 bases between. From germline, CDR1 is GTSNPN and CDR2 SVGIG (reference sequence). Under 3 months was the duration of disease in ophthalmopathy patients, who also had a Clinical Activity Score of at least 3 and a NOSPECS grade of at least 4. Uncontrolled infection, other autoimmune disease, pregnancy or lactation disqualified patients from enrolment. The entry originates in a study of T cells in Graves' hyperthyroidism and ophthalmopathy. Study conclusions and caveats: Most thyroid clonotypes that were expanded above 0.001 also turned up in blood.

Regions amplified from RNA transcripts were the TCR beta CDR3 regions. The TCR CDR3 was amplified in a first-round RT-PCR using the HTBI primer set. MiXCR was run by TCRdb on the multiplex PCR reads, yielding one entry per CDR3 protein. Of around 500,000 distinct CDR3 sequences listed, about 16% are singletons. The gene calls are TRBV30 and TRBJ1-1; D unresolved. The sequenced sample was blood. The clonotype comes from a woman aged 25-40 years with Graves' ophthalmopathy. The CDR3, as DNA: TGTGCCTGGAGTCCCCCCCGGACCCTCGAAGCTTTCTTT. Amino acids: CAWSPPRTLEAFF. Variable domain in full (rest from reference TRBV30 and TRBJ1-1): SQTIHQWPATLVQPVGSPLSLECTVEGTSNPNLYWYRQAAGRGLQLLFYSVGIGQISSEVPQNLSASRPQDRQFILSSKKLLLSDSGFYLCAWSPPRTLEAFFGQGTRLTVV.